This note documents a single T cell receptor beta chain sequence. What it recognizes is unknown. Some clones are missing from TCRdb's copy, which holds only in-frame ones; the method was immunoSEQ multiplex PCR. Here the sample spans under 3,000 clones, approximately 26% being singletons. The sample belongs to a study of T cells in localized non-small cell lung cancer. Study-level results: It remains possible that heterogeneity exists, since only one tumor region was sequenced. There was higher T cell clonality in uninvolved adjacent lung than in tumor, and it was highest there.

V was trimmed by 6 bases and J by 2 bases, leaving 16 bases between them. There are 16 residues in the CDR3. CDR1 is MNHGY, CDR2 SAAAGT, per germline. The gene calls are TRBV6-8 and TRBJ2-2; D perhaps matches TRBD2 (6 bases). Sequencing used normal lung tissue next to the tumor, obtained before any cancer treatment. This receptor was taken from a man aged 35 to 69 with stage I lung adenocarcinoma. Here the CDR3 reads CASRYKGTPNTGELFF. The DNA of the CDR3 is TGTGCCAGCAGATATAAAGGGACTCCCAACACCGGGGAGCTGTTTTTT.